The source of this T cell receptor (beta chain) is a study of CD8+ T cells in alopecia areata. RNA was extracted and reverse transcribed into cDNA as the sequencing template. Data came from immunoSEQ multiplex PCR; TCRdb stores just in-frame clones and leaves some out. The sample has some 88,000 clones, around 44% seen once; the top ten hold around 18%. This clone showed up just a few times. Its matching antigen is unknown. Trimming cost V 2 bases and J 9 bases; bases outside gene matches: 7. The CDR3 extends over 15 amino acids. Germline CDR1 and CDR2: MNHEY and SMNVEV (reference sequence). Specified treatment: oral pan-JAK inhibitor, 5-10 mg twice daily. Study-level points and caveats: More clonal than normal scalp was lesional scalp, particularly alopecia totalis/universalis. Tofacitinib yielded significantly lower scalp clonality and fewer expanded CD8+ clones among the top 100.

The receptor comes from a human donor with alopecia areata. The sequencing used CD8+ T cells sorted from blood, collected at week 24, from a patient treated with tofacitinib. V is TRBV27 and J is TRBJ2-1; 10 bases line up with TRBD2. The DNA for the CDR3 is TGTGCCAGCAGTTTAGGGGCTAGCGGGAGAATTGAGCAGTTCTTC. It specifies CASSLGASGRIEQFF.